This paragraph reports one T cell receptor beta chain. This clonotype was counted between two and nine times. The clone's antigen remains unknown. Base qualities are not recorded, but no much larger clone differs from it by a single base. The run used an Illumina NovaSeq 6000. cDNA libraries for TCRalpha and TCRbeta were prepared by 5'RACE using constant-segment primers, with sample barcodes and unique molecular identifiers added. Trizol reagent was used to extract RNA from every sample. Libraries were amplified in two PCR steps, with a second sample barcode and Illumina TruSeq adapters added in the second step. Libraries were sequenced on an Illumina NovaSeq with 2 x 150 bp paired-end reads. The paper's data handling went like this. The reads were demultiplexed and collapsed into UMI-guided consensus sequences using migec v1.2.7. Using mixcr v2.1.11, UMI consensuses were aligned to TRA and TRB V and J templates and then assembled into clonotypes. A clonotype was counted as expanded or contracted only when both edgeR and NoisET called the clonotype significant, with the noise models trained on biological replicates. For edgeR calls, the cutoffs were a false discovery rate-adjusted p below 0.01 and a log2 fold-change threshold of 1. As an exploratory analysis of dynamics, PCA with hierarchical clustering was applied to max-normalized trajectories of the 1000 most abundant clonotypes. Separately sequenced CD4+ and CD8+ repertoires were used to assign the CD4 or CD8 phenotype of responding clones. In-frame beta chains were kept once TCRdb had trimmed the public reads at Q25 with fastp and called clones with MiXCR. Rows with one shared CDR3 protein collapse into an entry with the most common genes and DNA. TCRdb, rather than the study authors, made the V and J calls. Recorded for this sample are some 88,000 distinct CDR3 sequences; about 23% of them occurred a single time. The top ten clonotypes cover under 50% of the sample.

Ficoll-Paque density gradient centrifugation was used to isolate PBMCs. This record comes from a study of T-cell memory formation after mild COVID-19 (dated by TCRdb to the early 2020s). Regarding the complete study: TCR sequence clusters from the two donors were largely donor specific. In two donors, T-cell clones that expanded and contracted after mild COVID-19 were tracked by sequencing TCRalpha and TCRbeta repertoires over time. Two young, previously healthy adult volunteers, one female and one male, were included in the cohort.

Study-wide findings and limitations: Clones that contracted from day 15 to 85 showed balanced CD4/CD8 phenotypes, whereas a second wave of clones that expanded from day 15 to 37 leaned towards CD4+. Contracting CD4+ clones were found mainly in CM and EM memory subsets, while CD8+ clones were enriched in EMRA. Only a couple of mild cases were covered by the study, and larger cohorts that include severe cases with pre-infection samples were considered necessary. The second-wave clones that peaked on day 37 were not confirmed to be SARS-CoV-2 specific. Some responding clones were found in pre-infection memory, which suggests that pre-existing cross-reactive memory T cells took part in the SARS-CoV-2 response.

The CDR3 sequence holds 14 residues, the cysteine and phenylalanine included. Just CDR3 DNA is preserved here, 42 bases in frame from base 1. A distance of 16 bases separates the germline ends of V and J, which lose 5 bases and 6 bases respectively. The chain couples TRBV12-3 or TRBV12-4 to TRBJ1-1; D gene: possibly TRBD1, on 6 matching bases. Sequencing was carried out using PBMCs or a T cell subset sorted from them (not recorded which). The sequence came from a man younger than 35 who had mild COVID-19 (a few samples of this study predate the infection). The sample titles of this study are shuffled in the database, so cell type and time point are left out; the donor was told from shared clones. DNA sequence: TGTGCCAGCAGTGTAAGGGGGGGCGGCGCTGAAGCTTTCTTT. This is translated as CASSVRGGGAEAFF.